This T cell receptor beta chain was captured by sequencing in a study of shared clonotypes between healthy human individuals. Free of recent acute infections or vaccinations, the donors were healthy HIV-negative adults. Adult Caucasians living in Nashville, Tennessee made up all of the donors. Each subset's genomic DNA was split evenly across several immunoSEQ plates. Sequenced by immunoSEQ multiplex PCR; TCRdb stores in-frame clones only, minus some. The sample carries roughly 1.5 million clones, about 98% recorded once. On this clone: Its specificity is unknown.

Trimming cost V 2 bases and J 4 bases, with 8 bases left between them. The CDR3 is 13 residues long. In germline, CDR1 is PRHDT, CDR2 FYEKMQ (reference sequence). Study results and caveats: With a handful of donors compared, approximately 5.5% of naive CD4 clonotypes were shared.

The V call is TRBV13, the J call TRBJ1-1, with no clear D. The sample comprised naive CD4+ T cells sorted from blood. The subset is: CD45RA+ positively selected. This TCR was recovered from a man between 25 and 39 years old in good health. CDR3 DNA: TGTGCCAGCAGCTTACGCCGTATCACTGAAGCTTTCTTT. As protein: CASSLRRITEAFF.